A selection of T cell receptor beta chains follows, all from one sample in a study of cytomegalovirus exposure and HLA in healthy donors. Using immunoSEQ multiplex PCR, the repertoire was profiled, and TCRdb retains in-frame clones only, with some absent. The repertoire includes fewer than 65,000 clones, 80% to 85% of them detected once, and more than 1.5% sits in the top ten. Material for sequencing was PBMCs. The receptors originated from a man in his thirties or forties in good health and CMV-seronegative. Each CDR3 is given with its conserved first and last residue. The order of the fields is D gene, J gene, clone size, V gene, CDR3 protein, CDR3 DNA. D genes are given only for firm matches. Only some rows state a clone size, as once, few, many or a class for expanded clones.

TRBD1 TRBJ1-1 . TRBV19 CASSITGAHLKAFF TGTGCCAGTAGTATTACAGGGGCCCACCTAAAAGCTTTCTTT
. TRBJ2-7 . TRBV30 CAWKSLRAADSYEQYF TGTGCCTGGAAATCTCTCAGGGCAGCTGACTCCTACGAGCAGTACTTC
. TRBJ1-1 few TRBV18 CASSPRGQKNTEAFF TGTGCCAGCTCACCCCGCGGACAAAAGAACACTGAAGCTTTCTTT
TRBD2 TRBJ2-5 . TRBV11-2 CASSLASGGRGETQYF TGTGCCAGCAGCTTAGCTAGCGGGGGGCGGGGGGAGACCCAGTACTTC
TRBD2 TRBJ2-1 . TRBV5-4 CASSSRLAGGPRNEQFF TGTGCCAGCAGCTCCCGGCTAGCGGGAGGGCCACGCAATGAGCAGTTCTTC
TRBD2 TRBJ2-3 . TRBV7-2 CASSLGGLAGGTTQYF TGTGCCAGCAGCTTAGGGGGACTAGCGGGGGGGACCACGCAGTATTTT
. TRBJ2-1 . TRBV19 CASSIAERTGEQFF TGTGCCAGTAGTATAGCTGAGCGAACGGGTGAGCAGTTCTTC
TRBD2 TRBJ2-1 . TRBV7-2 CASSLGSSGSRDEQFF TGTGCCAGCAGCTTAGGGAGTAGCGGGAGCAGGGATGAGCAGTTCTTC
. TRBJ2-7 . TRBV7-9 CASSSDAGGSSYEQYF TGTGCCAGCAGCTCCGACGCTGGGGGCAGCTCCTACGAGCAGTACTTC
TRBD1 TRBJ1-1 once TRBV7-2 CASSLASQGASEAFF TGTGCCAGCAGCTTAGCGTCGCAGGGGGCGTCTGAAGCTTTCTTT
TRBD1 TRBJ2-1 . TRBV30 CAWRDRTGGGDEQFF TGTGCCTGGAGGGATCGGACAGGGGGAGGGGATGAGCAGTTCTTC
. TRBJ1-6 . TRBV4-3 CASSQDFGRQAYNSPLHF TGCGCCAGCAGCCAAGATTTTGGAAGACAGGCCTATAATTCACCCCTCCACTTT
TRBD1 TRBJ1-1 . TRBV28 CASSPFRRDRSLNTEAFF TGTGCCAGCAGTCCTTTTCGCCGGGACAGGTCTCTGAACACTGAAGCTTTCTTT
TRBD1 TRBJ1-2 . TRBV7-9 CASSRPHGQGFSYTF TGTGCCAGCAGCCGGCCCCATGGACAGGGGTTTAGCTACACCTTC
. TRBJ1-5 few TRBV19 CASSSGEGSNQPQHF TGTGCCAGTAGTTCTGGGGAGGGAAGCAATCAGCCCCAGCATTTT
. TRBJ1-1 few TRBV18 CASSPPPGMNTEAFF TGTGCCAGCTCACCACCGCCGGGAATGAACACTGAAGCTTTCTTT
. TRBJ1-1 . TRBV30 CAWSSRQGTEAFF TGTGCCTGGAGTAGCAGGCAGGGCACTGAAGCTTTCTTT
TRBD1 TRBJ1-6 . TRBV2 CASSDPGTANNSPLHF TGTGCCAGCAGTGACCCCGGGACAGCCAATAATTCACCCCTCCACTTT
. TRBJ1-5 few TRBV4-2 CASSQVSGQPQHF TGTGCCAGCAGCCAAGTTAGCGGTCAGCCCCAGCATTTT
. TRBJ1-5 once TRBV21-1 CASSIRTGTENQPQHF TGTGCCAGCAGCATCAGAACCGGGACAGAAAATCAGCCCCAGCATTTT
. TRBJ1-6 . TRBV6-1 CASSEGQGLVSPLHF TGTGCCAGCAGTGAAGGGCAGGGGCTCGTTTCACCCCTCCACTTT
. TRBJ2-1 . TRBV18 CASSPMGVYNEQFF TGTGCCAGCTCACCAATGGGAGTCTACAATGAGCAGTTCTTC
TRBD1 TRBJ2-5 once TRBV6-6 CASSSTGLKTQYF TGTGCCAGCAGTTCGACAGGGTTGAAGACCCAGTACTTC
. TRBJ2-1 . TRBV4-3 CASSQELNNEQFF TGCGCCAGCAGCCAAGAACTGAACAATGAGCAGTTCTTC
. TRBJ1-5 . TRBV18 CASSRTELTGQPQHF TGTGCCAGCTCACGTACAGAGTTAACAGGTCAGCCCCAGCATTTT
TRBD1 TRBJ1-1 few TRBV18 CASSPYRGPNTEAFF TGTGCCAGCTCACCCTACAGGGGACCTAACACTGAAGCTTTCTTT